This T cell receptor beta chain was profiled in a study of OX40 agonist ivuxolimab in advanced cancers. For the study in its entirety: The costimulatory receptor OX40 (CD134) was targeted by ivuxolimab, a fully human IgG2 agonistic monoclonal antibody. Partial responses occurred in three dose-escalation patients: two with cutaneous melanoma and one with hepatocellular carcinoma. Peripheral TCRbeta sequencing aimed to test whether ivuxolimab altered TCR sequence diversity and caused clonal T-cell expansion. The monotherapy dose-escalation portion (N of about 49 patients) of the phase I ivuxolimab trial is reported in the paper. In the dose-escalation cohort, 70% to 85% of patients were male, and the mean age was about 55 years, with a range of roughly 23 to 85. Patients were allowed to have had prior anti-PD-1, anti-PD-L1 or anti-CTLA-4 therapy, and 40% of the dose-escalation patients had been treated with checkpoint inhibitors. Among the roughly 52 dose-escalation patients, approximately 20 had hepatocellular carcinoma, 15 or so melanoma, 9 renal cell carcinoma and 9 head and neck cancer. Intravenous ivuxolimab was administered to patients every 2 weeks at six dose levels: 0.01, 0.1, 0.3, 1.5, 3 and 10 mg/kg.

Overall results and qualifications from the work: Antigen specificity was not determined for the clonally expanded peripheral T cells. After ivuxolimab, expanded clones were on average more numerous among CD8+ T cells than among CD4+ T cells. Low levels of normalized T-cell clonal expansion were also shown by some nonresponding patients. In partial responders in the 0.1-3.0 mg/kg groups, normalized peripheral clonal expansion was found to be among the lowest, especially among CD8+ T cells. At doses of 0.1 to 3.0 mg/kg, clonal expansion of both CD4+ and CD8+ T cells in blood was seen between baseline and week 6.

The CDR3 has 14 amino acids, counting the end cysteine and phenylalanine. The CDR3 DNA has 42 bases and is translated from base 1. The V end loses 4 bases and the J end loses 1 base, and a stretch of 11 bases separates them. The germline V gene (reference sequence) gives CDR1 as SGHNT and CDR2 as YYREEE. Patients with autoimmune disease history or receiving systemic immunosuppression were excluded from the trial. Peripheral blood for TCR sequencing was collected from all dose cohorts at baseline, on cycle 4 day 1, and on cycle 7 day 1. The samples were taken from a phase I, first-in-human, multicenter, open-label dose-escalation trial of ivuxolimab. Adults with locally advanced or metastatic melanoma, renal cell carcinoma, hepatocellular carcinoma or head and neck squamous cell carcinoma were enrolled in the trial. Before TCR sequencing, CD4+ and CD8+ T cells were separately sorted from peripheral blood.

On this clone itself: This clone's antigen is unknown. No qualities accompany the bases; no much larger clone lies one base away.

Genomic DNA was isolated from the sorted cells so that the TCRbeta CDR3 region could be sequenced. TCRbeta CDR3 regions were sequenced using the immunoSEQ Assay. What TCRdb holds here is the immuneACCESS table cut down to in-frame rearrangements. Part of the clones is not present; checked against another copy, under half of the missing clones reflect an unresolved V gene, and the others are unexplained. In this sample the table shows approximately 81,000 clones, around 89% of which occur a single time. Less than 0.6% of the sample is held by the ten biggest clonotypes. Recombination linked TRBV5-4 to TRBJ1-1; 6 matching bases give a weak D call of TRBD1. This clonotype originated in an adult with an advanced solid tumor such as melanoma, head and neck, liver or kidney cancer. The sample consisted of CD4+ or CD8+ T cells sorted from blood, taken in a trial of the OX40 agonist ivuxolimab. CDR3 sequence: CASSLDRGNTEAFF. The DNA sequence follows: TGTGCCAGCAGCCTGGACAGAGGGAACACTGAAGCTTTCTTT.